Detailed here is one T cell receptor beta chain. The data were taken from a study of blood T cell repertoires in COVID-19. Under the authors' procedure: Estimated nucleated cell counts came from reference gene primer amplification. Some clones are missing from TCRdb's copy, which holds only in-frame ones; the method was immunoSEQ multiplex PCR. That table furnishes V, J and clone size, whereas the DNA furnished D and trimming. The sample lists 150,000 to 250,000 clones, roughly nine tenths seen once, with approximately 2.2% in the top ten. Those enrolled, adults aged about 18 to 89 years, came from 25 or so US areas. Allocation to cohorts depended on clinical history reported by the participants. Cohort 3 recovery required two negative PCRs, clearance, or symptom resolution. CDR1 is DFQATT and CDR2 is SNEGSKA in the germline V gene (reference sequence). V shed 5 bases and J shed 2 bases, with 7 bases lying between them. CDR3 length equals 11 residues.

The sequencing sample was made of PBMCs or T cells enriched from blood (not recorded which). J is TRBJ2-7 and V is TRBV20-1; D gene uncertain. The TCR sequence derives from a woman in her 30s who had recovered from COVID-19. The CDR3 DNA sequence: TGCAGTGCTGTCAGGACCTACGAGCAGTACTTC. Encoded protein: CSAVRTYEQYF.